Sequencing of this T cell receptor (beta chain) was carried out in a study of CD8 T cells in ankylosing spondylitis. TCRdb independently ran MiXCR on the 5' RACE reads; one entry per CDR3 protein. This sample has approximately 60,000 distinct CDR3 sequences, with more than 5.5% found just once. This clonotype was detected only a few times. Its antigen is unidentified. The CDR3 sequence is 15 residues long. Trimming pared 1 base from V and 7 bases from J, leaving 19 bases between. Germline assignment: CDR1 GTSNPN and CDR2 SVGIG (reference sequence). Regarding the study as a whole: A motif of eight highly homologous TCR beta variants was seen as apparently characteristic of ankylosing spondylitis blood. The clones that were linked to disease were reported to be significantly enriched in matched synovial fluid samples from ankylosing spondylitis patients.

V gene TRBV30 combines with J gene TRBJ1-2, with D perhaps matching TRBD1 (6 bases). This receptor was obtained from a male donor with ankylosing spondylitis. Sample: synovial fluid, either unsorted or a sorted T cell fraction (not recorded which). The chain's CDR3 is CAWSANYRVLSGYTF. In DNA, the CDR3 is TGTGCCTGGAGTGCCAACTACAGGGTCCTCAGTGGCTACACCTTC.